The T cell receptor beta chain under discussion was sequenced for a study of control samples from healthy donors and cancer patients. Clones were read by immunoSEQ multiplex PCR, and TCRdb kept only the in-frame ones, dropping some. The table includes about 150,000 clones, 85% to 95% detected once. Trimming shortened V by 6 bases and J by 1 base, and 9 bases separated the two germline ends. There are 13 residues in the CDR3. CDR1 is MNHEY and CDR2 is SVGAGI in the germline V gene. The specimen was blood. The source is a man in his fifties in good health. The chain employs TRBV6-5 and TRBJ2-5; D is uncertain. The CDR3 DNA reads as TGTGCCAGCAGATTACGACTCCAAGAGACCCAGTACTTC. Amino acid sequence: CASRLRLQETQYF.